This passage covers 24 T cell receptor beta chains from one sample sequenced in a study of T cells in Graves' hyperthyroidism and ophthalmopathy. From RNA transcripts, TCR beta CDR3 regions were amplified. First-round RT-PCR of the TCR CDR3 relied on the HTBI primer set. TCRdb analysed the multiplex PCR reads with MiXCR anew, one entry per CDR3 protein. Of approximately 520,000 distinct CDR3 sequences in the sample, less than 25% were seen once. Sequencing was done on a sample of blood. These receptors were taken from a man between 18 and 35 years old with Graves' hyperthyroidism.

The V gene is TRBV2, the J gene TRBJ1-5; 7 bases agree with TRBD1. Germline V lookup: CDR1 SNHLY, CDR2 FYNNEI. There are 13 residues in the CDR3. Losses at the gene ends were 3 bases for V and 15 bases for J; bases not matched to a gene: 11. CDR3 region: CASSEQRQGLRHF. For the CDR3, the DNA is TGTGCCAGCAGTGAGCAACGACAGGGACTAAGGCATTTT.

In regard to this clonotype: One end of the junction varies from germline; a read error may be responsible. This chain connects TRBV5-1 to TRBJ1-1, with D perhaps matching TRBD1 (5 bases). The germline CDR1 and CDR2 sequences are SGHRS and YFSETQ. The CDR3 sequence is 14 residues long. The CDR3 protein is CASSETARNTESFF. The DNA for the CDR3 is TGCGCCAGCAGCGAGACAGCTAGGAACACTGAATCTTTCTTT. Combining the CDR3 with reference TRBV5-1 and TRBJ1-1 gives the whole variable domain KAGVTQTPRYLIKTRGQQVTLSCSPISGHRSVSWYQQTPGQGLQFLFEYFSETQRNKGNFPGRFSGRQFSNSRSEMNVSTLELGDSALYLCASSETARNTESFFGQGTRLTVV.

This clonotype has only one observation. V gene TRBV18 combines with J gene TRBJ1-6; D unresolved. Germline loops: CDR1 KGHSH, CDR2 LQKENI. This CDR3 spans 15 amino acids. V dropped 4 bases and J dropped 8 bases, with 15 bases sitting between them. CDR3 coding DNA: TGTGCCAGCTCACTTTGGGAAGGCGCTGATTCACCCCTCCACTTT. As protein: CASSLWEGADSPLHF. The whole variable domain, remainder taken from reference TRBV18 and TRBJ1-6, is NAGVMQNPRHLVRRRGQEARLRCSPMKGHSHVYWYRQLPEEGLKFMVYLQKENIIDESGMPKERFSAEFPKEGPSILRIQQVVRGDSAAYFCASSLWEGADSPLHFGNGTRLTVT.

V gene TRBV9 combines with J gene TRBJ1-1, with a possible D match to TRBD1 (5 bases). The CDR3 extends over 17 amino acids. Trimming removed 0 bases from V and 4 bases from J, with 19 bases in between. CDR1 and CDR2 (germline): SGDLS, YYNGEE. The CDR3 sequence: CASSVAPARARLTEAFF. CDR3 DNA sequence: TGTGCCAGCAGCGTAGCCCCAGCCAGGGCCAGACTCACTGAAGCTTTCTTT.

With respect to this clonotype: This may arise from a read error, as a much more abundant clone is one base away. The rearrangement joins TRBV11-1 to TRBJ2-2; 11 nucleotides agree with TRBD1. This CDR3 has 16 amino acids. V shed 5 bases, J shed 3 bases, and the junction held 5 bases outside the gene matches. The germline V gene encodes CDR1 SGHAT and CDR2 FQDESV (reference sequence). For the CDR3, the DNA is TGTGCCAGCAGCGCCAGGGACAGGGGGTACACCGGGGAGCTGTTTTTT. It translates to CASSARDRGYTGELFF.

This clonotype was counted at least ten times. J is TRBJ2-5 and V is TRBV30; D is uncertain. Between the trimmed V and J ends, which lost 4 bases and 2 bases, there was a span of 17 bases. This CDR3 has 15 residues. Germline V gene lookup returns CDR1 GTSNPN and CDR2 SVGIG (reference sequence). DNA for the CDR3: TGTGCCTGGAACTACGGCGTCACTGTTCAAGAGACCCAGTACTTC. It specifies CAWNYGVTVQETQYF. Supplemented by reference TRBV30 and TRBJ2-5, the full variable domain reads SQTIHQWPATLVQPVGSPLSLECTVEGTSNPNLYWYRQAAGRGLQLLFYSVGIGQISSEVPQNLSASRPQDRQFILSSKKLLLSDSGFYLCAWNYGVTVQETQYFGPGTRLLVL.

V gene TRBV25-1 combines with J gene TRBJ2-5; 11 nucleotides line up with TRBD1. V trimming: 3 bases; J trimming: 5 bases; junction bases outside the gene matches: 8. Germline CDR1 is MGHDK and CDR2 is SYGVNS. CDR3 length equals 16 residues. CDR3 bases: TGTGCCAGCAGTGATCGTGGGACAGGGGGTAGTGAGACCCAGTACTTC. It translates to CASSDRGTGGSETQYF.

The V gene is TRBV28, the J gene TRBJ1-1, with D hard to call. Germline values: CDR1 MDHEN, CDR2 SYDVKM. The CDR3 has 12 residues. The V gene lost 6 bases and the J gene lost 8 bases, with 13 bases spanning the gap. This CDR3 is CASRPSPEEAFF. CDR3 in DNA: TGTGCCAGCAGACCTTCGCCCGAGGAAGCTTTCTTT. Full variable domain (missing parts from reference TRBV28 and TRBJ1-1): DVKVTQSSRYLVKRTGEKVFLECVQDMDHENMFWYRQDPGLGLRLIYFSYDVKMKEKGDIPEGYSVSREKKERFSLILESASTNQTSMYLCASRPSPEEAFFGQGTRLTVV.

A few counts support this clonotype. The rearrangement uses TRBV7-9 and TRBJ2-5; 8 bases are shared with TRBD2. After removal of 5 bases from V and 2 bases from J, the junction contained 7 bases not matched to a gene. The germline CDR1 and CDR2 sequences are SEHNR and FQNEAQ (reference sequence). This CDR3 has 15 amino acids. CDR3 in DNA: TGTGCCAGCAGCCGATTTGGCGGGGGGCAAGAGACCCAGTACTTC. This encodes CASSRFGGGQETQYF.

The chain combines TRBV20-1 with TRBJ1-5, with no clear D. Germline assignment: CDR1 DFQATT and CDR2 SNEGSKA (reference sequence). Trimming shortened V by 1 base and J by 3 bases, and 10 bases separated the two germline ends. The length of the CDR3 is 14 residues. This chain's CDR3 is CSARGTFYNQPQHF. CDR3 in DNA: TGCAGTGCTAGAGGGACGTTTTACAATCAGCCCCAGCATTTT.

The sample holds many counts of this clonotype. The CDR3 coding sequence is TGTGCCAGCAGCTTAGGTCTACAAGATGGCTACACCTTC. Translated: CASSLGLQDGYTF. V usage is TRBV7-9 and J usage is TRBJ1-2, with D unresolved. From germline, CDR1 is SEHNR and CDR2 FQNEAQ (reference sequence). This CDR3 region has 13 residues. The germline V and J ends were trimmed by 1 base and 6 bases, with 9 bases remaining between them.

This clonotype showed up many times. This chain links TRBV4-1 with TRBJ2-5; 9 bases agree with TRBD2. Trimming cost V 8 bases and J 1 base; bases outside gene matches: 2. CDR1 and CDR2 (germline): MGHRA, YSYEKL. The CDR3 covers 13 residues. CDR3 sequence reads: CASAGGFQETQYF. The CDR3 region has the DNA TGCGCCAGCGCGGGGGGGTTCCAAGAGACCCAGTACTTC.

Only a few counts were recorded for this clonotype. The chain has TRBV7-2 and TRBJ2-7; D not resolved. The length of the CDR3 is 11 residues. Per germline, CDR1 SGHTA and CDR2 FQGNSA. The V and J ends lost 10 bases and 4 bases respectively, with 11 bases between them. The CDR3 sequence: CATGDRYEQYF. The CDR3 region has the DNA TGTGCCACCGGAGATAGGTACGAGCAGTACTTC.

This clonotype was counted ten times or more. This chain connects TRBV10-3 to TRBJ1-1; 9 nucleotides agree with TRBD1. Trimming cost V 4 bases and J 13 bases; bases outside gene matches: 13. The CDR3 runs to 14 residues. CDR1 and CDR2 (germline): ENHRY, SYGVKD. As DNA, the CDR3 is TGTGCCATCAGTGTCGCGACAGGGGGTGCTGAGTTTTTCTTT. This encodes CAISVATGGAEFFF.

This clonotype was picked up many times. The genes are TRBV6-1 and TRBJ1-1, with D unresolved. CDR1 and CDR2 from the germline V gene are MNHNS and SASEGT. Between the trimmed V and J ends, which lost 6 bases and 9 bases, there was a span of 14 bases. This CDR3 is built from 12 residues. The CDR3 DNA reads TGTGCCAGCAGCCCCCTCCAGTTGCAAGCTTTCTTT. This sequence encodes CASSPLQLQAFF.

This clonotype was seen a few times. This chain connects TRBV12-3 or TRBV12-4 to TRBJ2-2; 9 nucleotides match TRBD2. The ends lost 3 bases at V and 6 bases at J; junction bases unmatched: 8. The CDR3 sequence is 16 residues long. The CDR3 reads CASSFSKTSGPGELFF. The CDR3 DNA is TGTGCCAGCAGTTTCTCTAAGACTAGCGGCCCCGGGGAGCTGTTTTTT.

Many counts were recorded for this clonotype. The chain joins TRBV4-1 to TRBJ2-5; D gene ambiguous. V was trimmed by 4 bases and J by 2 bases, leaving 14 bases between them. CDR1 MGHRA and CDR2 YSYEKL come from the germline V gene. CDR3 length: 15 residues. In DNA form, the CDR3 reads TGCGCCAGCAGCCTATACCTGGCAGAGCAAGAGACCCAGTACTTC. Amino acids: CASSLYLAEQETQYF.

This clonotype appeared many times. The chain links TRBV2 to TRBJ2-7, with D possibly being TRBD1 (6 bases). This CDR3 contains 14 residues. CDR1 and CDR2 (germline): SNHLY, FYNNEI. The V end was cut by 2 bases, the J end by 4 bases, with 12 bases between. The CDR3 reads CASSEIGQGYEQYF. CDR3 DNA: TGTGCCAGCAGTGAAATCGGTCAGGGGTACGAGCAGTACTTC.

The chain uses TRBV2 and TRBJ2-5; no firm D call. CDR1 is SNHLY, CDR2 FYNNEI, per germline. Between the trimmed V and J ends, which lost 2 bases and 13 bases, there was a span of 8 bases. The CDR3 sequence is 10 residues long. This chain's CDR3 is CASSETARYF. CDR3 in DNA: TGTGCCAGCAGTGAAACCGCTCGGTACTTC.

This clonotype was observed at least ten times. The chain recombines TRBV12-3 or TRBV12-4 with TRBJ2-7; maybe TRBD1 (6 bases). V was trimmed by 3 bases and J by 5 bases, leaving 11 bases between them. CDR3 length: 13 residues. Here the CDR3 reads CASSFSRGNEQYF. CDR3 in DNA: TGTGCCAGCAGTTTCAGCAGGGGAAACGAGCAGTACTTC.

This clonotype was detected many times. This rearrangement joins TRBV3-1 to TRBJ2-2; maybe TRBD1 (5 bases). The CDR3 has 15 residues. Looked up from germline, CDR1 is LGHDT and CDR2 is YNNKEL (reference sequence). V lost 1 base, J lost 0 bases, and 6 bases lay in between. CDR3 nucleotide sequence: TGTGCCAGCAGCCAAGTAGGGGCGAACACCGGGGAGCTGTTTTTT. This gives the protein CASSQVGANTGELFF. Combining the CDR3 with reference TRBV3-1 and TRBJ2-2 gives the whole variable domain DTAVSQTPKYLVTQMGNDKSIKCEQNLGHDTMYWYKQDSKKFLKIMFSYNNKELIINETVPNRFSPKSPDKAHLNLHINSLELGDSAVYFCASSQVGANTGELFFGEGSRLTVL.

This clonotype has ten or more counts. The DNA for the CDR3 is TGTGCCAGCAGTTGGGTTCAAGGGGATGGCTACACCTTC. Encoded protein: CASSWVQGDGYTF. This chain joins TRBV28 and TRBJ1-2, with D possibly TRBD1 on 5 matching bases. This CDR3 has 13 residues. Germline CDR1 is MDHEN and CDR2 is SYDVKM. V dropped 4 bases and J dropped 6 bases, with 12 bases sitting between them.

The sample holds a few counts of this clonotype. The chain is built from TRBV7-2 and TRBJ1-3; D is ambiguous. Germline V lookup: CDR1 SGHTA, CDR2 FQGNSA. Trimming left V 4 bases short and J 4 bases short, with 14 bases between. The CDR3 is made up of 15 amino acids. The CDR3 region has the DNA TGTGCCAGCAGCTCAGTCAGCGGGGTAGGAAACACCATATATTTT. Protein product: CASSSVSGVGNTIYF.

There are many counts of this clonotype. The chain uses TRBV5-5 and TRBJ2-2; TRBD2 aligns across 7 bases. This CDR3 has 15 residues. Looked up from germline, CDR1 is SGHKS and CDR2 is YYEKEE (reference sequence). Trimming cost V 4 bases and J 1 base; bases outside gene matches: 4. The CDR3 DNA is TGTGCCAGCAGCCCCGGGACTAAGAACACCGGGGAGCTGTTTTTT. Translated, it gives CASSPGTKNTGELFF.